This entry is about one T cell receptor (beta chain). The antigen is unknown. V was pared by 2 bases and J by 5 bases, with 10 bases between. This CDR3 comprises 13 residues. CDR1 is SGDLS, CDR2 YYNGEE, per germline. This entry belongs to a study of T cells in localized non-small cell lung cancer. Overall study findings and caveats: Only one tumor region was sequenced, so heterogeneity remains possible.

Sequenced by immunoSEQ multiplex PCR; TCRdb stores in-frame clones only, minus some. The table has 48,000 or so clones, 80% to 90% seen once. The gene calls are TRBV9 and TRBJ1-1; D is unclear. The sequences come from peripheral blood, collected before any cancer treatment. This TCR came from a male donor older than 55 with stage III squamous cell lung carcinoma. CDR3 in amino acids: CASSVGSGTEAFF. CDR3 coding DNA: TGTGCCAGCAGCGTCGGATCCGGGACTGAAGCTTTCTTT.